The 5 T cell receptor beta chains given below trace back to one sample, sequenced in a study of tumor-infiltrating lymphocytes in primary liver carcinoma. Alongside blood RNA obtained from unsorted whole blood, germline DNA was also extracted. Starting from around 0.45 ug of total RNA, TCR beta cDNA was produced with a primer in the constant region. Sequencing libraries for TCR beta derived from three nested multiplex PCR rounds that used slightly modified ARM-PCR. The opening two PCR rounds, about 11 cycles each, paired TRBV1-TRBV30 forward primers with a C-beta reverse primer. From the multiplex PCR reads, TCRdb called clonotypes with MiXCR, one entry per CDR3 protein. The sample has about 320,000 distinct CDR3 sequences; 55% to 65% are singletons. The sample taken for sequencing was peripheral blood. The receptors come from a middle-aged man with primary liver carcinoma and hepatitis B virus infection.

The chain recombines TRBV29-1 with TRBJ2-7; no clear D. The CDR3 extends over 14 amino acids. V was trimmed by 3 bases and J by 3 bases, leaving 15 bases between them. From germline, CDR1 is SQVTM and CDR2 ANQGSEA. CDR3 loop: CSVEVSNQDYEQYF. The CDR3 DNA sequence: TGCAGCGTTGAGGTCAGTAACCAGGACTACGAGCAGTACTTC.

A word on this clonotype: Since the CDR3 does not end with the conserved phenylalanine or tryptophan, this likely comes from a read error. The chain joins TRBV11-2 to TRBJ2-5; 9 nucleotides line up with TRBD2. CDR1 is SGHAT, CDR2 FQNNGV, per germline. This CDR3 is 15 amino acids long. The V segment lost 4 bases and the J segment 5 bases; nucleotides outside the gene matches: 8. The CDR3 sequence: CASSYRREGRETQYY. DNA for the CDR3: TGTGCCAGCAGCTACCGGCGGGAGGGCAGGGAGACCCAGTACTAC.

This clonotype came up a few times. A much more abundant neighbour one base away suggests this may be a read error. V is TRBV10-3 and J is TRBJ2-1; D may be TRBD2 (5 bases). This CDR3 is built from 15 residues. CDR1 and CDR2 from the germline V gene are ENHRY and SYGVKD. The CDR3 DNA reads TGTGTCATCAGTGAGACACAAGAACAAGCGGCTGAGCAGTTCTTC. This codes for CVISETQEQAAEQFF.

CDR3 protein: CASSLLGDVGGEQYF. The CDR3 DNA is TGTGCCAGCAGCTTACTCGGGGACGTAGGGGGAGAGCAGTACTTC. The chain uses TRBV7-9 and TRBJ2-7; tentatively, D is TRBD1 (6 bases). Trimming left V 2 bases short and J 7 bases short, with 18 bases between. Germline V gene data show CDR1 as SEHNR and CDR2 as FQNEAQ (reference sequence). The CDR3 runs to 15 residues. The variable domain in full, with the rest retrieved from reference TRBV7-9 and TRBJ2-7, is DTGVSQNPRHKITKRGQNVTFRCDPISEHNRLYWYRQTLGQGPEFLTYFQNEAQLEKSRLLSDRFSAERPKGSFSTLEIQRTEQGDSAMYLCASSLLGDVGGEQYFGPGTRLTVT.

A remark on this clonotype: A single base separates this from a much larger clone, so it may be a read error. This sequence joins TRBV29-1 and TRBJ1-1; TRBD1 might be the D (5 bases). Germline V lookup: CDR1 SQVTM, CDR2 ANQGSEA. The CDR3 totals 15 residues. CDR3 protein: CSIECPGSPNTEAFF. CDR3 nucleotide sequence: TGCAGCATTGAATGCCCAGGGTCCCCCAACACTGAAGCTTTCTTT.